A selection of T cell receptor beta chains follows, all from one sample in a study of T cell responses to AZD1222 COVID-19 vaccine. Here immunoSEQ multiplex PCR was the method, and the copy in TCRdb shows in-frame clones only, minus some. The profile shows about 120,000 clones, roughly nine tenths of them singletons. Material: peripheral blood, obtained on day 0 of AZD1222 vaccination. These receptors all come from an adult in good health. CDR3s include the opening cysteine and the closing phenylalanine or tryptophan. A D gene is named only where the DNA matches it firmly. Clone size is not always given. Where it is, it says once, few, many or a class for expanded clones.

V: TRBV19
D: NA
J: TRBJ1-1
size: NA
DNA: TGTGCCAGTAGTATAGTCACAGGGCGGGACGCTGAAGCTTTCTTT
CDR3: CASSIVTGRDAEAFF

V: TRBV3-1/TRBV3-2
D: TRBD1
J: TRBJ1-2
size: NA
DNA: TGTGCCAGCAGCCAAGAACCGCGGGACAGGGGCTCTTCCTTC
CDR3: CASSQEPRDRGSSF

V: TRBV14
D: NA
J: TRBJ1-3
size: NA
DNA: TGTGCCAGCAGCCAGTACCTAGGGTCTGGAAACACCATATATTTT
CDR3: CASSQYLGSGNTIYF

V: TRBV3-1/TRBV3-2
D: NA
J: TRBJ2-5
size: NA
DNA: TGTGCCAGCAGCTGGAGTAGCGGACAAGAGACCCAGTACTTC
CDR3: CASSWSSGQETQYF

V: TRBV5-8
D: NA
J: TRBJ1-1
size: NA
DNA: TGTGCCAGCAGCGGCTGGGGGATAGGGAACACTGAAGCTTTCTTT
CDR3: CASSGWGIGNTEAFF

V: TRBV14
D: NA
J: TRBJ1-3
size: NA
DNA: TGTGCCAGCAGCCCACGTGCCTCTGGAAACACCATATATTTT
CDR3: CASSPRASGNTIYF

V: TRBV28
D: NA
J: TRBJ1-2
size: NA
DNA: TGTGCCAGCAGTTTATCCGGGGGGGCCTATGGCTACACCTTC
CDR3: CASSLSGGAYGYTF

V: TRBV5-8
D: NA
J: TRBJ2-7
size: few
DNA: TGTGCCAGCAGCGAATTGGGCGAGCAGTACTTC
CDR3: CASSELGEQYF

V: TRBV6-6
D: NA
J: TRBJ2-1
size: NA
DNA: TGTGCCAGCAGTTACGACTCCAGCGGCAAGAATGAGCAGTTCTTC
CDR3: CASSYDSSGKNEQFF

V: TRBV7-9
D: NA
J: TRBJ2-3
size: once
DNA: TGTGCCAGCAGCACAAGCGGCGCCCTCAGCACAGATACGCAGTATTTT
CDR3: CASSTSGALSTDTQYF

V: TRBV23-1
D: NA
J: TRBJ2-7
size: NA
DNA: TGCGCCCCTGGGGGGCCTCCGCCAGTCCACGAGCAGTACTTC
CDR3: CAPGGPPPVHEQYF

V: TRBV2
D: NA
J: TRBJ2-7
size: NA
DNA: TGTGCCAGCACCAGCCCGGACAGACCCTACGAGCAGTACTTC
CDR3: CASTSPDRPYEQYF

V: TRBV14
D: NA
J: TRBJ1-2
size: NA
DNA: TGTGCCAGCAGCCCCTTTCTAAGGGATGGCTACACCTTC
CDR3: CASSPFLRDGYTF

V: TRBV24-1
D: NA
J: TRBJ2-1
size: NA
DNA: TGTGCCACCGGAGTACGGGGGAATGAGCAGTTCTTC
CDR3: CATGVRGNEQFF

V: TRBV11-2
D: NA
J: TRBJ1-1
size: NA
DNA: TGTGCCAGCAGCTTCTTAGATAACACTGAAGCTTTCTTT
CDR3: CASSFLDNTEAFF

V: TRBV30
D: TRBD2
J: TRBJ2-7
size: once
DNA: TGTGCCTGGACCCCCACTAGCGTCACTCACGAGCAGTACTTC
CDR3: CAWTPTSVTHEQYF

V: TRBV29-1
D: TRBD1
J: TRBJ1-5
size: NA
DNA: TGCAGCGTTGGGGGGGGACAGGGGCCCAATCAGCCCCAGCATTTT
CDR3: CSVGGGQGPNQPQHF

V: TRBV7-3
D: TRBD2
J: TRBJ2-3
size: NA
DNA: TGTGCCAGCAGCTTAGGGGCTAGCGGGAGTACGCATACGCAGTATTTT
CDR3: CASSLGASGSTHTQYF

V: TRBV27
D: TRBD1
J: TRBJ2-5
size: NA
DNA: TGTGCCAGCAGTTTAAGGGCGACAGGGTCTCGGGAGACCCAGTACTTC
CDR3: CASSLRATGSRETQYF

V: TRBV7-2
D: NA
J: TRBJ2-3
size: NA
DNA: TGTGCCAGCAGCTTAGGCCCCGGGGGCCGCACAGATACGCAGTATTTT
CDR3: CASSLGPGGRTDTQYF

V: TRBV2
D: NA
J: TRBJ1-1
size: NA
DNA: TGTGCCAGCAGTGAAGATAAGGGGAGGGCTTTCTTT
CDR3: CASSEDKGRAFF

V: TRBV2
D: NA
J: TRBJ1-4
size: NA
DNA: TGTGCCAGCAGTGAAGGCGGGAAGGGGGGAGAAAAACTGTTTTTT
CDR3: CASSEGGKGGEKLFF

V: TRBV2
D: NA
J: TRBJ1-3
size: NA
DNA: TGTGCCAGCAGCCAGATACAGGGAATCGGAAACACCATATATTTT
CDR3: CASSQIQGIGNTIYF

V: TRBV10-1
D: NA
J: TRBJ1-1
size: NA
DNA: TGCGCCAGCAGTCCCGGGACACGGTCTGAAGCTTTCTTT
CDR3: CASSPGTRSEAFF

V: TRBV29-1
D: NA
J: TRBJ1-3
size: NA
DNA: TGCAGCGGCTACTCTGGAAACACCATATATTTT
CDR3: CSGYSGNTIYF

V: TRBV5-4
D: NA
J: TRBJ2-6
size: NA
DNA: TGTGCCAGCAAGGGTCGTGGGGGTTACGGCTCTGGGGCCAACGTCCTGACTTTC
CDR3: CASKGRGGYGSGANVLTF

V: TRBV5-1
D: NA
J: TRBJ1-2
size: once
DNA: TGCGCCAGCAGCTCGACACTAGACGGGGGCTACACCTTC
CDR3: CASSSTLDGGYTF

V: TRBV11-2
D: NA
J: TRBJ2-2
size: NA
DNA: TGTGCCAGCAGCCCATCCATCAATCCCGGGGAGCTGTTTTTT
CDR3: CASSPSINPGELFF

V: TRBV11-1
D: NA
J: TRBJ1-2
size: once
DNA: TGTGCCAGCAGCTTAGGGGGTACCGGCTACACCTTC
CDR3: CASSLGGTGYTF

V: TRBV6-2/TRBV6-3
D: NA
J: TRBJ1-1
size: NA
DNA: TGTGCCAGCAGTTCAGACCGGGCCCACCACTTGAACACTGAAGCTTTCTTT
CDR3: CASSSDRAHHLNTEAFF

V: TRBV5-5
D: TRBD1
J: TRBJ1-2
size: NA
DNA: TGTGCCAGCAGCTTTGAGGGGGCCAATGGCTACACCTTC
CDR3: CASSFEGANGYTF

V: TRBV7-2
D: NA
J: TRBJ2-5
size: NA
DNA: TGTGCCAGCAGCTTAGTAGGGTCGGAGACCCAGTACTTC
CDR3: CASSLVGSETQYF

V: TRBV11-2
D: TRBD1
J: TRBJ2-1
size: NA
DNA: TGTGCCAGCAGCTACCTAGAGGGGGCGCTTGATGACAATGAGCAGTTCTTC
CDR3: CASSYLEGALDDNEQFF

V: TRBV5-5
D: TRBD1
J: TRBJ1-4
size: NA
DNA: TGTGCCAGCAGCTTGTCTGGGACAGCGTTATTAAATGAAAAACTGTTTTTT
CDR3: CASSLSGTALLNEKLFF

V: TRBV7-6
D: TRBD1
J: TRBJ2-7
size: NA
DNA: TGTGCCAGCAGCCCTAGGGCGGGACAGGACTCCTACGAGCAGTACTTC
CDR3: CASSPRAGQDSYEQYF

V: TRBV7-9
D: NA
J: TRBJ2-7
size: once
DNA: TGTGCCAGCAGCCGGTTGGGGGGATTAAGCTCCTACGAGCAGTACTTC
CDR3: CASSRLGGLSSYEQYF

V: TRBV7-7
D: TRBD1
J: TRBJ2-1
size: NA
DNA: TGTGCTAGCAGCTTAGGTGGGACAGGGTCTCAGGAGCAGTTCTTC
CDR3: CASSLGGTGSQEQFF

V: TRBV30
D: NA
J: TRBJ1-2
size: NA
DNA: TGTGCCTGGAGTGTAACTTGGGACCTTTATGGCTACACCTTC
CDR3: CAWSVTWDLYGYTF

V: TRBV3-1/TRBV3-2
D: NA
J: TRBJ2-7
size: once
DNA: TGTGCCAGCTCCACTAATAGGCTTGTAGTCAAGCAGTACTTC
CDR3: CASSTNRLVVKQYF

V: TRBV7-9
D: TRBD1
J: TRBJ1-1
size: NA
DNA: TGTGCCAGCAGCTTATTGTCGGGACAGTTGAACACTGAAGCTTTCTTT
CDR3: CASSLLSGQLNTEAFF

V: TRBV11-2
D: NA
J: TRBJ1-1
size: NA
DNA: TGTGCCAGCAGCTTAGGCACCGAAGCTTTCTTT
CDR3: CASSLGTEAFF

V: TRBV29-1
D: TRBD1
J: TRBJ1-1
size: NA
DNA: TGCAGCGTTGAAAGGACAGGGCGAACTGAAGCTTTCTTT
CDR3: CSVERTGRTEAFF

V: TRBV25-1
D: NA
J: TRBJ1-5
size: NA
DNA: TGTGCCAGCAGTGAAAACGGGGGCAATCAGCCCCAGCATTTT
CDR3: CASSENGGNQPQHF

V: TRBV11-2
D: TRBD2
J: TRBJ2-3
size: NA
DNA: TGTGCCAGCAGCAAGGGGACTAGCGGGATACTCACAGATACGCAGTATTTT
CDR3: CASSKGTSGILTDTQYF

V: TRBV13
D: TRBD1
J: TRBJ1-1
size: once
DNA: TGTGCCAGCAGCCGAAAAATGGGGACAGGGGGCACTGAAGCTTTCTTT
CDR3: CASSRKMGTGGTEAFF

V: TRBV19
D: TRBD1
J: TRBJ1-6
size: NA
DNA: TGTGCCAGTAGTATAAGACAGGGGAATTCACCCCTCCACTTT
CDR3: CASSIRQGNSPLHF

V: TRBV3-1/TRBV3-2
D: NA
J: TRBJ1-2
size: NA
DNA: TGTGCCAGCAGCCAAGAATTGGGGGCGAGTGGCTACACCTTC
CDR3: CASSQELGASGYTF

V: TRBV6-5
D: NA
J: TRBJ2-1
size: once
DNA: TGTGCCAGCAGTTTAAACGGGGGTGATCAGTTCTTC
CDR3: CASSLNGGDQFF

V: TRBV30
D: NA
J: TRBJ1-2
size: once
DNA: TGTGCCTGGAGAAAGGGGGGAGGCTACACCTTC
CDR3: CAWRKGGGYTF

V: TRBV30
D: NA
J: TRBJ1-5
size: NA
DNA: TGTGCCTGGAGTGTTGAGGGGCACCAGCCCCAGCATTTT
CDR3: CAWSVEGHQPQHF

V: TRBV5-5
D: NA
J: TRBJ2-7
size: NA
DNA: TGTGCCAGCAGTTTAGCAGCGGATTACGAGCAGTACTTC
CDR3: CASSLAADYEQYF

V: TRBV9
D: NA
J: TRBJ1-1
size: NA
DNA: TGTGCCAGCAGCGTAGGGGGCACTGAAGCTTTCTTT
CDR3: CASSVGGTEAFF

V: TRBV24-1
D: TRBD1
J: TRBJ2-5
size: NA
DNA: TGTGCCACCAGTGATTGGGGCCAGAGGGGGCGAGAGACCCAGTACTTC
CDR3: CATSDWGQRGRETQYF